Listed below are T cell receptor beta chains from one sample, sequenced in a study of CD8 T cells in ankylosing spondylitis. TCRdb redid the calling of the 5' RACE reads with MiXCR, one entry per CDR3 protein. This sample has around 120,000 distinct CDR3 sequences, with under 30% found just once. The source material was synovial fluid, either unsorted or a sorted T cell fraction (not recorded which). The receptors here all came from a male donor with ankylosing spondylitis. Both conserved end residues are part of each CDR3. D genes are given only for firm matches. The listing skips clone size in some rows; elsewhere it reads once, few, many or a size class.

d_call clone_size j_call v_call cdr3_nt cdr3_aa
TRBD1 - TRBJ1-1 TRBV11-2 TGTGCCAGCAGCCGATTAGTAGTAGGGGGCCTTTCGAACACTGAAGCTTTCTTT CASSRLVVGGLSNTEAFF
TRBD1 - TRBJ1-1 TRBV15 TGTGCCACCAGCAGAGCAGGGGGCGAGGTAACTGAAGCTTTCTTT CATSRAGGEVTEAFF
TRBD1 - TRBJ2-1 TRBV29-1 TGCAGCGTTGAACGGGACAGGGACAATGAGCAGTTCTTC CSVERDRDNEQFF
- many TRBJ2-2 TRBV12-5 TGTGCTAGTGCCTGGGAATTAAGCACCGGGGAGCTGTTTTTT CASAWELSTGELFF
TRBD2 few TRBJ2-3 TRBV20-1 TGCAGTGCTAGCGTCGGGAGGGCGAGAAAGACAGATACGCAGTATTTT CSASVGRARKTDTQYF
TRBD1 few TRBJ1-2 TRBV30 TGTGCCTGGAGTAGGGGACAGTTCTACCAAGGCTACACCTTC CAWSRGQFYQGYTF
TRBD2 few TRBJ2-3 TRBV11-3 TGTGCCAGCAGCCCAGGGACTAGCGGGAGAGCAGATACGCAGTATTTT CASSPGTSGRADTQYF
TRBD1 few TRBJ2-1 TRBV7-9 TGTGCCAGCAGGGCTGGACAGGGCGGCTCCTACAATGAGCAGTTCTTC CASRAGQGGSYNEQFF
- few TRBJ1-2 TRBV7-9 TGTGCCAGCAGAGAAGAGGGGACCCGGAGTGGCTACACCTTC CASREEGTRSGYTF
- few TRBJ1-2 TRBV6-2/TRBV6-3 TGTGCCAGCAGCTTCCAAGGGTTACGGGGCTACACCTTC CASSFQGLRGYTF
- once TRBJ2-1 TRBV20-1 TGCAGTGCTAGTTTAGTAAATGAGCAGTTCTTC CSASLVNEQFF
TRBD1 - TRBJ1-1 TRBV20-1 TGCAGTGCTAGACTGACAGGGGGAGAAACTGAAGCTTTCTTT CSARLTGGETEAFF
- few TRBJ1-5 TRBV27 TGTGCCAGCAGTCCCCGGCAGGGCGGCAATCAGCCCCAGCATTTT CASSPRQGGNQPQHF
TRBD1 few TRBJ2-3 TRBV12-3/TRBV12-4 TGTGCCAGCAGTTTAGGGACAGGGGGCCAAGATACGCAGTATTTT CASSLGTGGQDTQYF
- - TRBJ1-4 TRBV7-8 TGTGCCAGCAGCACGGGGGGGGAAAAACTGTTTTTT CASSTGGEKLFF
TRBD1 few TRBJ2-2 TRBV5-1 TGCGCCAGCAGCTCGGGACAGGTATTCGCCGGGGAGCTGTTTTTT CASSSGQVFAGELFF
- few TRBJ2-1 TRBV12-3/TRBV12-4 TGTGCCAGCAACGCAGGGGCTCCCCCGATCTACAATGAGCAGTTCTTC CASNAGAPPIYNEQFF
TRBD1 - TRBJ1-5 TRBV5-1 TGCGCCAGCAGCTTACAGGGGACCGATCAGCCCCAGCATTTT CASSLQGTDQPQHF
- - TRBJ1-1 TRBV20-1 TGCAGTGCTAGGTTTAACACTGAAGCTTTCTTT CSARFNTEAFF
TRBD2 once TRBJ2-7 TRBV19 TGTGCCAGTAGTCCGCTCGGACTAGTCTACGAGCAGTACTTC CASSPLGLVYEQYF
- - TRBJ2-1 TRBV6-2/TRBV6-3 TGTGCCAGCACCAAAAGCGGACCAAAAGCGAGTGAGCAGTTCTTC CASTKSGPKASEQFF
TRBD2 - TRBJ2-1 TRBV6-2/TRBV6-3 TGTGCCAGCAGTAAGGGACTAGCGGCCAGAGGTAAGCAGTTCTTC CASSKGLAARGKQFF
- - TRBJ2-5 TRBV6-5 TGTGCCAGCGGTTCTCACTTCGGGGAGACCCAGTACTTC CASGSHFGETQYF
- - TRBJ1-2 TRBV7-9 TGTGCCAGCAGCCTATCCGGGCCGAACTATGGCTACACCTTC CASSLSGPNYGYTF
TRBD2 - TRBJ2-3 TRBV28 TGTGCCAGCAGCCGAGAAACTAGCGGGACCAGCACAGATACGCAGTATTTT CASSRETSGTSTDTQYF
- few TRBJ2-7 TRBV7-9 TGTGCCAGCAGCTTAGTACAGGTTAGCTCCTACGAGCAGTACTTC CASSLVQVSSYEQYF
- few TRBJ2-5 TRBV7-2 TGTGCCAGCAGCTTAACCAAAGAGACCCAGTACTTC CASSLTKETQYF
- - TRBJ2-1 TRBV29-1 TGCAGCGTTGCCTCAGCGGATGAGCAGTTCTTC CSVASADEQFF
TRBD1 - TRBJ1-2 TRBV12-3/TRBV12-4 TGTGCCAGCAGACAACCGGGACAGCGTATGAGCTACACCTTC CASRQPGQRMSYTF
- few TRBJ2-6 TRBV5-1 TGCGCCAGCAGCTCTTCTCGGGGATCTGGGGCCAACGTCCTGACTTTC CASSSSRGSGANVLTF
- few TRBJ2-1 TRBV15 TGTGCCACCAGCAGAGATGATAGGAGACGGTTCTTC CATSRDDRRRFF
- - TRBJ2-5 TRBV12-3/TRBV12-4 TGTGCCAGCAGTTTAAGTGGTGGGGGAGAAGAGACCCAGTACTTC CASSLSGGGEETQYF
- - TRBJ1-2 TRBV18 TGTGCCAGCTCAGTCGGGGGTGACTATGGCTACACCTTC CASSVGGDYGYTF
- many TRBJ1-6 TRBV6-5 TGTGCCAGCAGCTGGGGCCGGTCCCTCCACTTT CASSWGRSLHF
- - TRBJ1-6 TRBV6-4 TGTGCCAGCAGTGACCAGGGGAGAAGCTCACCCCTCCACTTT CASSDQGRSSPLHF